The clone carrying this T cell receptor (beta chain) was detected only once. Its target is unknown. These data originate in a study of blood T cells in healthy people across ages. Primers used in a second PCR of roughly 6 to 11 cycles were a sample-barcoded 5' primer and a J-beta primer mix. TCRdb re-analysed the 5' RACE reads in MiXCR, keeping a single row per CDR3 protein. The table has roughly 680,000 distinct CDR3 sequences, more than 45% seen once. Donors were healthy Caucasian individuals from Russia aged roughly 6 to 90. Per sample, no less than 6 micrograms of total RNA were extracted. The ends were cut back, 1 base at V and 7 bases at J, with 13 bases in the middle. CDR1 and CDR2 (germline): LGHNA, YSLEER. The CDR3 covers 14 residues. Study-wide findings and caveats: Diversity estimates from one million T cells were considered underestimates.

The chain is built from TRBV4-3 and TRBJ1-2; TRBD1 is a possible D gene (6 bases). The TCR comes from a woman aged 80 or over in good health. Sequencing input: blood. The CDR3 sequence is CASSQGGASCGYTF. The CDR3 DNA follows: TGCGCCAGCAGCCAAGGGGGGGCCTCATGTGGCTACACCTTC.